Presented here are 18 T cell receptor beta chains from one specimen sequenced in a study of cytomegalovirus exposure and HLA in healthy donors. The PCR ran on 60 Vbeta and 13 Jbeta primers. Sequencing was performed with immunoSEQ multiplex PCR; in TCRdb, only in-frame clones are kept and a portion is missing. In all, the sample yields about 84,000 clones. The sequenced material came from PBMCs. These receptors all stem from a man between 45 and 60 years old in good health and CMV-seronegative.

The chain employs TRBV5-1 and TRBJ2-2; 8 bases match TRBD1. CDR1 and CDR2 (germline): SGHRS, YFSETQ. There are 22 residues in the CDR3. V gave up 4 bases and J gave up 2 bases; unmatched junction bases: 25. In DNA, the CDR3 is TGCGCCAGCAGCCATAACCCCTTGCACCAGTCCCGGGACAGGTTTAACACCGGGGAGCTGTTTTTT. Amino acid sequence: CASSHNPLHQSRDRFNTGELFF.

The V gene is TRBV12-5, the J gene TRBJ1-6; 8 bases agree with TRBD1. The CDR3 runs to 17 residues. The junction had 9 bases not matched to a gene; V was cut back by 2 bases and J by 6 bases. CDR1 LGHNT and CDR2 FRNRAP come from the germline V gene. The CDR3 sequence: CASGLPEGQGSNSPLHF. CDR3 bases: TGTGCTAGTGGTTTGCCCGAAGGACAGGGCAGTAATTCACCCCTCCACTTT. Based on the CDR3 plus reference TRBV12-5 and TRBJ1-6, the full variable domain is DARVTQTPRHKVTEMGQEVTMRCQPILGHNTVFWYRQTMMQGLELLAYFRNRAPLDDSGMPKDRFSAEMPDATLATLKIQPSEPRDSAVYFCASGLPEGQGSNSPLHFGNGTRLTVT.

The CDR3 DNA is TGTGCCAGCAGCTGGAGAGCGGGGGAAGTAACAGATACGCAGTATTTT. Translation: CASSWRAGEVTDTQYF. The chain joins TRBV7-3 to TRBJ2-3; 8 bases agree with TRBD2. The CDR3 length is 16 residues. Germline values: CDR1 SGHTA, CDR2 FQGTGA. With 4 bases clipped from V and 3 bases from J, the junction kept 9 bases outside the gene matches.

Turning to this clone: The junction departs from the called germline gene at one end, perhaps through a read error. This chain joins TRBV5-5 and TRBJ2-7, with TRBD1 identical over 10 bases. This CDR3 contains 14 residues. CDR1 and CDR2 from the germline V gene are SGHKS and YYEKEE (reference sequence). The CDR3 spells CASRLGQGPYEQYF. The DNA of the CDR3 is TGTGCCAGCAGGTTGGGACAGGGGCCCTACGAGCAGTACTTC.

The V call is TRBV29-1, the J call TRBJ1-1; weak D call: TRBD1 (6 bases). The CDR3 contains 13 residues. From germline, CDR1 is SQVTM and CDR2 ANQGSEA. V lost 4 bases, J lost 10 bases, and 19 bases lay in between. The CDR3 region has the DNA TGCAGCGTTGGGGGTCGACAGGTGAGTCGAGCTTTCTTT. It yields the protein CSVGGRQVSRAFF.

DNA of the CDR3: TGTGCCAGCAGCGTAGAAGGGGAGAACACTGAAGCTTTCTTT. Amino acid sequence: CASSVEGENTEAFF. This chain joins TRBV9 and TRBJ1-1, with a weak D call TRBD1 (5 bases). V lost 0 bases and J 1 base, leaving 7 bases between the germline ends. Looked up from germline, CDR1 is SGDLS and CDR2 is YYNGEE. This CDR3 comprises 14 residues.

The chain recombines TRBV9 with TRBJ2-1; D not resolved. This CDR3 comprises 14 residues. The germline V and J ends were trimmed by 0 bases and 3 bases, with 7 bases remaining between them. CDR1 is SGDLS, CDR2 YYNGEE, per germline. In DNA, the CDR3 is TGTGCCAGCAGCGTAGTACAGAACTACAATGAGCAGTTCTTC. As protein: CASSVVQNYNEQFF.

The rearrangement joins TRBV6-5 to TRBJ2-7; perhaps TRBD2 as D (5 bases). Germline V gives CDR1 MNHEY, CDR2 SVGAGI. This CDR3 is built from 12 residues. V was clipped by 6 bases and J by 3 bases, with 9 bases between them. CDR3 sequence: CASSPGIYEQYF. CDR3 bases: TGTGCCAGCAGCCCGGGAATCTACGAGCAGTACTTC.

The chain links TRBV30 to TRBJ1-5; TRBD1 agrees at 7 bases. Per germline, CDR1 GTSNPN and CDR2 SVGIG (reference sequence). Losses at the gene ends were 2 bases for V and 6 bases for J; bases not matched to a gene: 10. This CDR3 comprises 15 residues. The CDR3 region has the DNA TGTGCCTGGAGTATACGGAAAGGGGGCAGTCAGCCCCAGCATTTT. Its translation is CAWSIRKGGSQPQHF.

This sequence joins TRBV7-3 and TRBJ2-7; 8 bases agree with TRBD2. V lost 5 bases to trimming and J lost 2 bases; unmatched junction nucleotides: 17. The CDR3 totals 18 residues. Germline-derived CDR1 and CDR2 are SGHTA and FQGTGA. This chain's CDR3 is CASSPHSLSSGDPYEQYF. For the CDR3, the DNA is TGTGCCAGCAGCCCCCACTCTTTGAGTAGCGGGGACCCCTACGAGCAGTACTTC.

V is TRBV28 and J is TRBJ2-7; 13 nucleotides agree with TRBD2. After removal of 7 bases from V and 2 bases from J, the junction contained 8 bases not matched to a gene. The germline V gene encodes CDR1 MDHEN and CDR2 SYDVKM. The length of the CDR3 is 16 residues. CDR3 loop: CASTQTSGGTAYEQYF. The CDR3 DNA follows: TGTGCCAGCACCCAGACTAGCGGGGGGACAGCCTACGAGCAGTACTTC. Full variable domain (outside the CDR3, taken from reference TRBV28 and TRBJ2-7): DVKVTQSSRYLVKRTGEKVFLECVQDMDHENMFWYRQDPGLGLRLIYFSYDVKMKEKGDIPEGYSVSREKKERFSLILESASTNQTSMYLCASTQTSGGTAYEQYFGPGTRLTVT.

The CDR3 sequence: CASSPINRGRGTYEQYF. The CDR3 DNA reads TGTGCCAGCAGCCCAATAAACAGGGGGCGAGGTACCTACGAGCAGTACTTC. V and J are TRBV11-2 and TRBJ2-7; 9 nucleotides match TRBD1. The CDR3 length is 17 residues. Germline V lookup: CDR1 SGHAT, CDR2 FQNNGV. The junction had 13 bases not matched to a gene; V was cut back by 5 bases and J by 2 bases.

The chain combines TRBV28 with TRBJ1-2, with 8 positions matching TRBD1. There are 15 residues in the CDR3. CDR1 MDHEN and CDR2 SYDVKM come from the germline V gene. V lost 5 bases, J lost 8 bases, and 13 bases stayed unmatched. The CDR3 reads CASSRGTGLREGYTF. CDR3 coding DNA: TGTGCCAGCAGTCGAGGGACAGGTCTTCGGGAAGGCTACACCTTC.

V and J are TRBV5-6 and TRBJ2-5; D not certain. The J call is doubtful: the DNA matches TRBJ2-7 better. CDR1 SGHDT and CDR2 YYEEEE come from the germline V gene. The CDR3 length is 13 residues. The CDR3 bases are TGTGCCAGCAGCTTAGGAGTGGTCTACGAGCAGTACTTC. Residues: CASSLGVVYEQYF.

The chain links TRBV5-1 to TRBJ1-4; TRBD1 is a possible D gene (5 bases). With 4 bases removed from V and 8 bases from J, the gap between germline ends came to 12 bases. This CDR3 contains 13 residues. The germline gives CDR1 SGHRS, CDR2 YFSETQ. The CDR3 bases are TGCGCCAGCAGCCAGGGATCCGGCGAAAAACTGTTTTTT. It yields the protein CASSQGSGEKLFF.

About this clone: Other DNA sequences from this sample encode an identical CDR3 as well. This rearrangement joins TRBV7-9 to TRBJ2-2, with no clear D. V dropped 1 base and J dropped 0 bases, with 6 bases sitting between them. Looked up from germline, CDR1 is SEHNR and CDR2 is FQNEAQ (reference sequence). The CDR3 loop spans 15 amino acids. This chain's CDR3 is CASSLDRSNTGELFF. CDR3 sequence (DNA): TGTGCCAGCAGCTTAGACAGATCGAACACCGGGGAGCTGTTTTTT. Supplemented by reference TRBV7-9 and TRBJ2-2, the full variable domain reads DTGVSQNPRHKITKRGQNVTFRCDPISEHNRLYWYRQTLGQGPEFLTYFQNEAQLEKSRLLSDRFSAERPKGSFSTLEIQRTEQGDSAMYLCASSLDRSNTGELFFGEGSRLTVL.

V is TRBV5-6 and J is TRBJ1-1, with 10 bases lining up with TRBD1. V gave up 6 bases and J gave up 3 bases; unmatched junction bases: 8. The CDR3 spans 15 residues. Germline V gene sequence: CDR1 SGHDT, CDR2 YYEEEE. Here the CDR3 reads CASTDRGRGDTEAFF. Written as DNA, the CDR3 is TGTGCCAGCACCGACAGGGGGCGGGGGGACACTGAAGCTTTCTTT.

The chain employs TRBV9 and TRBJ2-2; D gene uncertain. The V gene lost 4 bases and the J gene lost 0 bases, with 16 bases spanning the gap. CDR3 length equals 17 residues. Germline values: CDR1 SGDLS, CDR2 YYNGEE. The CDR3 DNA is TGTGCCAGCAGCACCTCTCTAGTGCTCGCGAACACCGGGGAGCTGTTTTTT. Amino acid sequence: CASSTSLVLANTGELFF.